A selection of T cell receptor beta chains follows, all from one sample in a study of identifying expanded T cells in peripheral blood. Measured with immunoSEQ multiplex PCR; TCRdb has only the in-frame clones, and not every one. The repertoire has 80,000 to 90,000 clones, about 86% of them found once; the top ten carry 5.6%. Material: blood. The receptors come from a person aged 18 to 75 in good health. The CDR3 runs from the conserved cysteine through the conserved F or W. The D gene is left open where the match is weak. Clone size is not always given. Where it is, it says once, few, many or a class for expanded clones.

J gene: TRBJ2-1; V gene: TRBV7-6; clone size: -; D gene: TRBD1; CDR3 protein: CASSSGQGAYNEQFF; CDR3 DNA: TGTGCCAGCAGTTCCGGACAGGGGGCCTACAATGAGCAGTTCTTC
J gene: TRBJ2-5; V gene: TRBV15; clone size: -; D gene: -; CDR3 protein: CATSRGTETQETQYF; CDR3 DNA: TGTGCCACCAGCAGAGGGACAGAGACTCAAGAGACCCAGTACTTC
J gene: TRBJ2-2; V gene: TRBV7-2; clone size: -; D gene: -; CDR3 protein: CASSLRLAGELFF; CDR3 DNA: TGTGCCAGCAGCTTACGGTTGGCCGGGGAGCTGTTTTTT
J gene: TRBJ2-6; V gene: TRBV4-1; clone size: -; D gene: -; CDR3 protein: CASSQDWAVDGANVLTF; CDR3 DNA: TGCGCCAGCAGCCAAGATTGGGCCGTAGATGGGGCCAACGTCCTGACTTTC
J gene: TRBJ2-1; V gene: TRBV18; clone size: -; D gene: -; CDR3 protein: CASSQNRGGSYNEQFF; CDR3 DNA: TGTGCCAGCTCGCAGAATCGGGGAGGCTCCTACAATGAGCAGTTCTTC
J gene: TRBJ1-5; V gene: TRBV19; clone size: -; D gene: -; CDR3 protein: CASSTGQSDNQPQHF; CDR3 DNA: TGTGCCAGTAGCACTGGACAGTCGGACAATCAGCCCCAGCATTTT
J gene: TRBJ2-7; V gene: TRBV7-8; clone size: -; D gene: -; CDR3 protein: CASSWREGEQYF; CDR3 DNA: TGTGCCAGCAGCTGGCGAGAAGGCGAGCAGTACTTC
J gene: TRBJ1-3; V gene: TRBV19; clone size: once; D gene: -; CDR3 protein: CASSMGAYVARGLYF; CDR3 DNA: TGTGCCAGTAGTATGGGGGCGTACGTGGCGCGAGGATTGTATTTT
J gene: TRBJ2-7; V gene: TRBV5-5; clone size: -; D gene: -; CDR3 protein: CASSPNRTRGSLYEQYF; CDR3 DNA: TGTGCCAGCAGCCCGAATAGAACCAGGGGTTCCCTTTACGAGCAGTACTTC
J gene: TRBJ1-2; V gene: TRBV5-1; clone size: -; D gene: TRBD1; CDR3 protein: CASSLGQGNYGYTF; CDR3 DNA: TGCGCCAGCAGCTTGGGACAGGGTAACTATGGCTACACCTTC
J gene: TRBJ1-1; V gene: TRBV11-3; clone size: -; D gene: -; CDR3 protein: CASSSQIRVLNTEAFF; CDR3 DNA: TGTGCCAGCAGCTCCCAGATACGGGTTTTGAACACTGAAGCTTTCTTT
J gene: TRBJ1-5; V gene: TRBV19; clone size: -; D gene: -; CDR3 protein: CASSSGTGLNQPQHF; CDR3 DNA: TGTGCCAGTAGTAGTGGCACAGGGCTGAATCAGCCCCAGCATTTT
J gene: TRBJ2-1; V gene: TRBV5-4; clone size: -; D gene: TRBD2; CDR3 protein: CASSYPSGGASSYNEQFF; CDR3 DNA: TGTGCCAGCAGCTACCCGAGCGGGGGGGCGTCTTCCTACAATGAGCAGTTCTTC
J gene: TRBJ1-2; V gene: TRBV6-5; clone size: -; D gene: -; CDR3 protein: CASHSGTRYGYTF; CDR3 DNA: TGTGCCAGCCACAGCGGGACACGTTATGGCTACACCTTC
J gene: TRBJ1-2; V gene: TRBV18; clone size: -; D gene: -; CDR3 protein: CASSETVANYGYTF; CDR3 DNA: TGTGCCAGCTCAGAGACAGTAGCTAACTATGGCTACACCTTC
J gene: TRBJ2-7; V gene: TRBV6-5; clone size: -; D gene: -; CDR3 protein: CASSYGAGEQYF; CDR3 DNA: TGTGCCAGCAGTTACGGGGCAGGAGAGCAGTACTTC
J gene: TRBJ1-2; V gene: TRBV4-3; clone size: once; D gene: TRBD1; CDR3 protein: CASSQEGPGQGFRYGYTF; CDR3 DNA: TGCGCCAGCAGCCAAGAGGGACCGGGACAGGGGTTTCGGTATGGCTACACCTTC
J gene: TRBJ1-1; V gene: TRBV25-1; clone size: -; D gene: -; CDR3 protein: CASGKGRYTEAFF; CDR3 DNA: TGTGCCAGCGGCAAGGGCAGGTACACTGAAGCTTTCTTT